This T cell receptor (beta chain) was recorded in a study of blood T cell repertoires in COVID-19. Study-level information: The study drew acute and convalescent COVID-19 samples from the United States, Italy and Spain. Sources were T cells, B-cell-depleted T cells, or PBMCs; the material itself was cDNA or gDNA.

Study processing details: It was from reference gene primer amplification that nucleated cell counts were estimated. Assay used: immunoSEQ multiplex PCR; TCRdb lists only in-frame clones, some missing. That table gives V, J and clone size, and the DNA gave D and trimming. The sample consists of fewer than 250,000 clones, about nine tenths of them appearing once. Germline lookup yields CDR1 MNHNY and CDR2 SVGAGI (reference sequence). This CDR3 region has 14 residues. J lost 0 bases, V lost 6 bases, and 4 bases had no gene match. This chain joins TRBV6-6 and TRBJ1-1, with 7 bases matching TRBD1. The receptor was isolated from a man in his fifties or sixties with acute or convalescent COVID-19. The specimen was peripheral blood. The CDR3 nucleotides are TGTGCCAGCAGGCCCACAGGGGTGAACACTGAAGCTTTCTTT. Translating gives CASRPTGVNTEAFF.